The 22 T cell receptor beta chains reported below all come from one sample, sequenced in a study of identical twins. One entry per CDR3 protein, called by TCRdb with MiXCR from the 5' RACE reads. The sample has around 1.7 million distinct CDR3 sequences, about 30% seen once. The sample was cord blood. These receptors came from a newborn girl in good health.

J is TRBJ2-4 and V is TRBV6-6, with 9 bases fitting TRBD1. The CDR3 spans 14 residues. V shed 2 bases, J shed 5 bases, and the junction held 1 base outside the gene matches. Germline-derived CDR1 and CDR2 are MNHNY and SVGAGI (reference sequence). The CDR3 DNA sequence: TGTGCCAGCAGTTACGGGACAGGGCAAAACATTCAGTACTTC. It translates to CASSYGTGQNIQYF.

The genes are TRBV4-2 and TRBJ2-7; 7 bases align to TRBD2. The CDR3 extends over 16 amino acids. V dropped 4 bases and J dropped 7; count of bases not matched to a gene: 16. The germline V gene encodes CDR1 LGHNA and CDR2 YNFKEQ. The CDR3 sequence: CASSPQVGEGYNEQYF. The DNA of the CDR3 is TGTGCCAGCAGCCCGCAGGTGGGGGAGGGTTACAATGAGCAGTACTTC.

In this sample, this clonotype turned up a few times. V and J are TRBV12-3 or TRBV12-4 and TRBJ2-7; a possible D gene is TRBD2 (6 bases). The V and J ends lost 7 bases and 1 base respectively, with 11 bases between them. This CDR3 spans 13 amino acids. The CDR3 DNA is TGTGCCAGCACCTCGGGGGTTTCCTACGAGCAGTACTTC. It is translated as CASTSGVSYEQYF.

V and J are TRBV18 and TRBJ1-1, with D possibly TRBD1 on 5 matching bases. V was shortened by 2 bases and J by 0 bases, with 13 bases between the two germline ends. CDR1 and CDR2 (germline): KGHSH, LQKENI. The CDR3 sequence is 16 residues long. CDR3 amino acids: CASSPFRETLNTEAFF. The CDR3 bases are TGTGCCAGCTCACCATTCAGGGAGACCCTGAACACTGAAGCTTTCTTT.

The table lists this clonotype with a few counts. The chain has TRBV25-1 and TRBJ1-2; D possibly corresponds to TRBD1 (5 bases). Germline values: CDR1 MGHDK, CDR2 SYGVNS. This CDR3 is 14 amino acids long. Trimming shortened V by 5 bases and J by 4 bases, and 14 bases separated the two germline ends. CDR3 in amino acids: CASSPGTELYGYTF. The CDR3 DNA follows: TGTGCCAGCAGTCCTGGGACCGAACTCTATGGCTACACCTTC.

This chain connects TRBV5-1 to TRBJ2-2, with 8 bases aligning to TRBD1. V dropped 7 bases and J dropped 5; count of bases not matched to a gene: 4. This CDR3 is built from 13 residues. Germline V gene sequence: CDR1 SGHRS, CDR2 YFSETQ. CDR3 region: CASQGARTGELFF. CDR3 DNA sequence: TGCGCCAGCCAGGGGGCGCGAACCGGGGAGCTGTTTTTT.

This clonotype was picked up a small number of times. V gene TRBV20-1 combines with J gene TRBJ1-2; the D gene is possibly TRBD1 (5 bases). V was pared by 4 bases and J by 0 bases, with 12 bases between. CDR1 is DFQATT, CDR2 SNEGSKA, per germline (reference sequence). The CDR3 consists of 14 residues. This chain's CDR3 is CSATQGSANYGYTF. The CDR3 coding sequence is TGCAGTGCTACGCAGGGTTCCGCTAACTATGGCTACACCTTC.

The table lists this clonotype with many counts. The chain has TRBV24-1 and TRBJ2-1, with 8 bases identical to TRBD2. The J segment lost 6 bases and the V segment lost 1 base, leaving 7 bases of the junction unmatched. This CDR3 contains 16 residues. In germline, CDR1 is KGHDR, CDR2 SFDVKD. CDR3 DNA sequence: TGTGCCACCAGTGATTTAGGCGGACTAGCAATCAATGAGCAGTTCTTC. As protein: CATSDLGGLAINEQFF.

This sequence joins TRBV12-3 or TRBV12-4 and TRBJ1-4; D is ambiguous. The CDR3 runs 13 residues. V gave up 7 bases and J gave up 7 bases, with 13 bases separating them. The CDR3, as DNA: TGTGCCAGCAAAAGTTTAGGTAGTGAAAAACTGTTTTTT. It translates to CASKSLGSEKLFF.

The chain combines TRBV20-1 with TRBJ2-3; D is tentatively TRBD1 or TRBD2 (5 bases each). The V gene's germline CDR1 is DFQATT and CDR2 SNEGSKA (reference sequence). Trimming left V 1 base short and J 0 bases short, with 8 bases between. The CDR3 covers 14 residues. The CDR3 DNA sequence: TGCAGTGCTAGAGGGGGGTATAGCACAGATACGCAGTATTTT. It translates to CSARGGYSTDTQYF.

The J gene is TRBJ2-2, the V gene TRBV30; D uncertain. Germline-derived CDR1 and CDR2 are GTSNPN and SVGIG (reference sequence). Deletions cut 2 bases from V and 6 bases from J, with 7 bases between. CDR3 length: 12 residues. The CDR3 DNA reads TGTGCCTGGAGTCGGATTCCCGGGGAGCTGTTTTTT. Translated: CAWSRIPGELFF.

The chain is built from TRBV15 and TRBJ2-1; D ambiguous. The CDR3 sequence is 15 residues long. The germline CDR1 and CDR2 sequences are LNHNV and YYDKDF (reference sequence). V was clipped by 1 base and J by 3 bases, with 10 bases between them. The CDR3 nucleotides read TGTGCCACCAGCAGAGCATTGAAGGACTACAATGAGCAGTTCTTC. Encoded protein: CATSRALKDYNEQFF.

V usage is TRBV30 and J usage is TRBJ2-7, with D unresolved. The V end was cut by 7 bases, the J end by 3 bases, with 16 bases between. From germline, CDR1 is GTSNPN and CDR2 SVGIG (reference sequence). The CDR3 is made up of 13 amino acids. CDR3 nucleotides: TGTGCCTCAACCGGCACACGACTCTACGAGCAGTACTTC. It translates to CASTGTRLYEQYF.

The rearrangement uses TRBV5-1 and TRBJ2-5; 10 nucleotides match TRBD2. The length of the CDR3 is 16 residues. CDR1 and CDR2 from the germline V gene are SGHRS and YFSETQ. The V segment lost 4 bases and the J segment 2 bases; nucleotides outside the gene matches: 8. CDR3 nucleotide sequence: TGCGCCAGCAGCCATGGACTAGCGGACATACAAGAGACCCAGTACTTC. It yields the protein CASSHGLADIQETQYF.

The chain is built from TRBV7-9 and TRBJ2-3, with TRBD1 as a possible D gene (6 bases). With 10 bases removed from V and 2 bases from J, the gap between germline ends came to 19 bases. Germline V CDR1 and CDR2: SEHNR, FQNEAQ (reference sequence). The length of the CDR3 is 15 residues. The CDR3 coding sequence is TGTGCCACGAGAGTTCAGGGGTGGGCCACAGATACGCAGTATTTT. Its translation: CATRVQGWATDTQYF.

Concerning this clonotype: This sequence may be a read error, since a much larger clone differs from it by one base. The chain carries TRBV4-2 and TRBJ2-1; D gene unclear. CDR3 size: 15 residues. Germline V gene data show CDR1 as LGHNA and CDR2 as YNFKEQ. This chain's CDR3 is CVSSQDLDAYNEQFF. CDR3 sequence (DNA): TGTGTCAGCAGCCAAGATCTTGATGCGTACAATGAGCAGTTCTTC.

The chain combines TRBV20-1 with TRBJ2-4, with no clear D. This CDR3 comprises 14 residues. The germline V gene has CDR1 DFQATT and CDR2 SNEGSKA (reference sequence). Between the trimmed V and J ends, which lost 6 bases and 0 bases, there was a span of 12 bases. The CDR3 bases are TGCAGTGCCATCCCTAGGCGAGCCAAAAACATTCAGTACTTC. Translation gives CSAIPRRAKNIQYF.

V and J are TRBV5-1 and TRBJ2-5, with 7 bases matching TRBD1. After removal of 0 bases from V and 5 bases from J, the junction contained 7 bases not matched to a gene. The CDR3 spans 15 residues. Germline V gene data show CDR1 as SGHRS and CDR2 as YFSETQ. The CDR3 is CASSLAAGGEETQYF. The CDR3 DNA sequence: TGCGCCAGCAGCTTGGCGGCAGGGGGTGAGGAGACCCAGTACTTC.

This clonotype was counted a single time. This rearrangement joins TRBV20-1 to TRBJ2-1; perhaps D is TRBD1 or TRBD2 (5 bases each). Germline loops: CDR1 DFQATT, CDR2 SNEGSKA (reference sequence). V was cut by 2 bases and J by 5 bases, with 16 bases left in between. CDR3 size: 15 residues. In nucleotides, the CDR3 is TGCAGTGCTAGACTGCCGGGGCGGGTGGACAATGAGCAGTTCTTC. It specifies CSARLPGRVDNEQFF.

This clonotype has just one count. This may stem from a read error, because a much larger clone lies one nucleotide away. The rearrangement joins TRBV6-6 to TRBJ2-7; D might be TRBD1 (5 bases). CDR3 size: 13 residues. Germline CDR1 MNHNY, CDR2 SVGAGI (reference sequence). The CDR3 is CASSYIGAREHYF. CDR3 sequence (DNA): TGTGCCAGCAGTTACATAGGGGCGCGCGAGCACTACTTC.

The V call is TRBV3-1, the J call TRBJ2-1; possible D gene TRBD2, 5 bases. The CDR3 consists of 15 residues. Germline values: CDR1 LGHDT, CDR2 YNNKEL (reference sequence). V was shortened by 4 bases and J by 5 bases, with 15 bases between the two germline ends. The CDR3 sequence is CASSLSAVTNNEQFF. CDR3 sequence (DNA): TGTGCCAGCAGCCTTAGCGCGGTTACTAACAATGAGCAGTTCTTC.

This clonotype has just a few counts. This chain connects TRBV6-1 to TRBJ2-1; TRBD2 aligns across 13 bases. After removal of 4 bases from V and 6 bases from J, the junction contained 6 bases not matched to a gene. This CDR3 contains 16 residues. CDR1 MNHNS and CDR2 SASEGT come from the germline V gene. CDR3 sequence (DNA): TGTGCCAGCAGTGGTCGAAGGACTAGCGGGAGCAATGAGCAGTTCTTC. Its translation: CASSGRRTSGSNEQFF.